This TCR beta chain was captured by sequencing in a study of response to subunit inactivated influenza vaccine listed by TCRdb under 2018. Regarding the complete study: The study used deep quantitative T cell receptor repertoire profiling to track responses to a trivalent subunit inactivated influenza vaccine. The research as a whole found: The authors suggested that each seasonal influenza vaccination may recruit only a limited number of new T cells.

Taken from cysteine to phenylalanine, the CDR3 has 16 residues. Just CDR3 DNA is preserved here, 48 bases in frame from base 1. CDR1 and CDR2, looked up from the germline V gene, are SGHAT and FQNNGV. V sheds 5 bases and J sheds 0 bases, leaving 14 bases between their ends. Libraries were made using RT-PCR. This sample was sequenced with an Illumina HiSeq 2500. TCRdb redid the processing of the public reads, applying fastp at Q25 and MiXCR, and retained in-frame beta chains. Each CDR3 protein appears once, grouped with its most common genes and DNA. Within this sample are about 190,000 distinct CDR3 sequences, with approximately 15% of them counted one time only. The leading ten clones occupy about 26% of the sample. As regards this clonotype: There is no known antigen for this receptor. Base-call qualities are not available, and no considerably larger clone is one nucleotide away.

The receptor chain draws on TRBV11-2 and TRBJ2-1; a tentative D call is TRBD2 (5 bases match). The specimen comprised CD8+ T cells sorted from PBMCs, sampled more than 4 days after vaccination. This receptor was taken from a man in his fifties or sixties who received an inactivated influenza vaccine. Donor details come from another sample of the same person, matched by shared clones. The CDR3 reads as follows: CASSTLAKSSYNEQFF. DNA sequence: TGTGCCAGCAGCACCTTAGCGAAGAGCTCCTACAATGAGCAGTTCTTC.